The 23 T cell receptor beta chains below come from one sample, sequenced in a study of beta chain features in type 1 diabetes. Expressed TCRB transcripts were sequenced, since all the RNA that had been isolated was reverse transcribed. Clones were sequenced by immunoSEQ multiplex PCR, and TCRdb holds only the in-frame ones, with some missing. The table lists around 290,000 clones, around 7.3% of them singletons, with over 0.8% in the top ten. The sequenced sample was central memory CD4+ T cells from blood. The receptors derive from a woman aged 18-30 years in good health.

The chain recombines TRBV29-1 with TRBJ1-2, with D possibly being TRBD1 (5 bases). In germline, CDR1 is SQVTM, CDR2 ANQGSEA. The CDR3 covers 13 residues. Trimming removed 3 bases at V and 3 bases at J, with 11 bases between. For the CDR3, the DNA is TGCAGCGTTGATGCAGGGCGGGACTATGGCTACACCTTC. Protein: CSVDAGRDYGYTF.

This clone was recorded a few times. The chain is built from TRBV2 and TRBJ2-5; D is perhaps TRBD1 or TRBD2 (5 bases each). The CDR3 totals 14 residues. V lost 4 bases, J lost 3 bases, and 12 bases lay in between. Per germline, CDR1 SNHLY and CDR2 FYNNEI. The CDR3 nucleotides are TGTGCCAGCAGTGCCAGGGAGTTGGAAGAGACCCAGTACTTC. It codes for CASSARELEETQYF.

Only a few counts were recorded for this clone. The chain joins TRBV29-1 to TRBJ1-2, with TRBD1 matching over 10 bases. The CDR3 covers 14 residues. Germline CDR1 SQVTM, CDR2 ANQGSEA. Trimming took 4 bases from V and 11 from J; bases not matched to a gene: 13. CDR3 sequence: CSVGAWGTGARYTF. The CDR3 DNA follows: TGCAGCGTTGGCGCATGGGGGACAGGGGCGCGATACACCTTC.

V is TRBV9 and J is TRBJ1-1, with TRBD1 as a possible D gene (6 bases). The CDR3 contains 14 residues. Trimming removed 4 bases at V and 2 bases at J, with 12 bases between. Looked up from germline, CDR1 is SGDLS and CDR2 is YYNGEE. The DNA of the CDR3 is TGTGCCAGCAGCACTAGCGGGGGCAACACTGAAGCTTTCTTT. It is translated as CASSTSGGNTEAFF.

The chain couples TRBV7-9 to TRBJ1-2; perhaps TRBD1 as D (6 bases). The CDR3 consists of 14 residues. Trimming removed 5 bases at V and 4 bases at J, with 14 bases between. Germline lookup yields CDR1 SEHNR and CDR2 FQNEAQ (reference sequence). For the CDR3, the DNA is TGTGCCAGCAGCCTAAGGACAGCGCCCTATGGCTACACCTTC. Translating it yields CASSLRTAPYGYTF.

V usage is TRBV7-6 and J usage is TRBJ2-1; 8 bases are a match to TRBD2. The CDR3 contains 15 residues. Germline CDR1 and CDR2: SGHVS and FNYEAQ. Trimming cost V 0 bases and J 7 bases; bases outside gene matches: 5. The DNA for the CDR3 is TGTGCCAGCAGCTTAGCGAGGTCTAGCGGGAATGAGCAGTTCTTC. This codes for CASSLARSSGNEQFF.

The chain recombines TRBV7-2 with TRBJ2-7; D gene ambiguous. CDR1 and CDR2 from the germline V gene are SGHTA and FQGNSA. V was pared by 2 bases and J by 3 bases, with 11 bases between. CDR3 length: 14 residues. The CDR3 coding sequence is TGTGCCAGCAGCTTACCCACGACCGGCTACGAGCAGTACTTC. Its protein is CASSLPTTGYEQYF.

This clone was seen more than once but under ten times. Written as DNA, the CDR3 is TGTGCCAGCAGCTCCCCCGGGCTTTTACAGTTCTTC. It encodes CASSSPGLLQFF. The chain joins TRBV7-3 to TRBJ2-1; D is undetermined. Germline CDR1 and CDR2: SGHTA and FQGTGA. V lost 4 bases and J 13 bases, leaving 14 bases between the germline ends. The length of the CDR3 is 12 residues.

This clone was counted only a few times. The chain has TRBV30 and TRBJ1-5; D is ambiguous. The CDR3 loop spans 13 amino acids. CDR1 and CDR2 (germline): GTSNPN, SVGIG (reference sequence). V gave up 3 bases and J gave up 4 bases, with 10 bases separating them. Here the CDR3 DNA reads TGTGCCTGGAGCTTTGGGGAGAATCAGCCCCAGCATTTT. Amino acid sequence: CAWSFGENQPQHF.

Ten or more counts support this clone. The chain links TRBV5-1 to TRBJ2-3; 8 bases line up with TRBD2. CDR3 length: 16 residues. After removal of 3 bases from V and 5 bases from J, the junction contained 11 bases not matched to a gene. Germline V gene data show CDR1 as SGHRS and CDR2 as YFSETQ. CDR3 sequence: CASSSRAGARGDTQYF. The DNA for the CDR3 is TGCGCCAGCAGCTCCCGAGCGGGGGCGCGGGGAGATACGCAGTATTTT.

This clone showed up just a few times. The chain couples TRBV20-1 to TRBJ1-2; TRBD1 agrees at 7 bases. The junction had 4 bases not matched to a gene; V was cut back by 6 bases and J by 6 bases. CDR3 size: 11 residues. Germline assignment: CDR1 DFQATT and CDR2 SNEGSKA (reference sequence). In DNA, the CDR3 is TGCAGTGCAGACAGGGCCAATGGCTACACCTTC. Its translation: CSADRANGYTF.

This clone was counted a few times. The chain has TRBV7-9 and TRBJ2-3, with D hard to call. This CDR3 is 16 amino acids long. V lost 0 bases, J lost 0 bases, and 10 bases lay in between. Germline V gene lookup returns CDR1 SEHNR and CDR2 FQNEAQ (reference sequence). CDR3 in amino acids: CASSLARTYSTDTQYF. In DNA form, the CDR3 reads TGTGCCAGCAGCTTAGCGCGGACCTATAGCACAGATACGCAGTATTTT.

The genes are TRBV10-3 and TRBJ1-3, with D unclear. Germline V gene lookup returns CDR1 ENHRY and CDR2 SYGVKD. Trimming took 6 bases from V and 4 from J, leaving 16 bases between them. This CDR3 has 15 residues. This chain's CDR3 is CAIRPTIETGNTIYF. In DNA form, the CDR3 reads TGTGCCATCAGGCCGACCATTGAGACGGGAAACACCATATATTTT.

This clone was found a few times. The V call is TRBV9, the J call TRBJ1-2; weak D call: TRBD1 (5 bases). Between the trimmed V and J ends, which lost 4 bases and 5 bases, there was a span of 9 bases. The germline gives CDR1 SGDLS, CDR2 YYNGEE. This CDR3 region has 12 residues. This CDR3 reads CASSSGGYGYTF. CDR3 in DNA: TGTGCCAGCAGCTCGGGGGGTTATGGCTACACCTTC. Looking up the rest from reference TRBV9 and TRBJ1-2 gives the full variable domain: DSGVTQTPKHLITATGQRVTLRCSPRSGDLSVYWYQQSLDQGLQFLIQYYNGEERAKGNILERFSAQQFPDLHSELNLSSLELGDSALYFCASSSGGYGYTFGSGTRLTVV.

The chain couples TRBV5-1 to TRBJ1-1, with D possibly matching TRBD1 (6 bases). With 0 bases removed from V and 6 bases from J, the gap between germline ends came to 12 bases. The CDR3 is 14 residues long. The germline V gene encodes CDR1 SGHRS and CDR2 YFSETQ. The CDR3 spells CASSLGAGVPEAFF. Written as DNA, the CDR3 is TGCGCCAGCAGCTTGGGTGCAGGGGTCCCTGAAGCTTTCTTT. Supplemented by reference TRBV5-1 and TRBJ1-1, the full variable domain reads KAGVTQTPRYLIKTRGQQVTLSCSPISGHRSVSWYQQTPGQGLQFLFEYFSETQRNKGNFPGRFSGRQFSNSRSEMNVSTLELGDSALYLCASSLGAGVPEAFFGQGTRLTVV.

This clone turned up a few times. This rearrangement joins TRBV11-2 to TRBJ2-1; D perhaps matches TRBD2 (6 bases). The CDR3 runs 16 residues. CDR1 SGHAT and CDR2 FQNNGV come from the germline V gene. V was trimmed by 1 base and J by 7 bases, leaving 17 bases between them. As DNA, the CDR3 is TGTGCCAGCAGCTTAGCCCCGGACGGGGGAAGAAATGAGCAGTTCTTC. Amino acids: CASSLAPDGGRNEQFF.

This chain links TRBV27 with TRBJ2-1; D not certain. Trimming left V 4 bases short and J 7 bases short, with 14 bases between. Germline lookup yields CDR1 MNHEY and CDR2 SMNVEV (reference sequence). This CDR3 is built from 14 residues. The CDR3 reads CASSWPGSGNEQFF. The CDR3 nucleotides are TGTGCCAGCAGTTGGCCCGGATCCGGGAATGAGCAGTTCTTC.

This clone was seen only a few times. J is TRBJ1-4 and V is TRBV7-2; D gene unclear. The CDR3 contains 13 residues. The germline V gene has CDR1 SGHTA and CDR2 FQGNSA. Deletions cut 5 bases from V and 6 bases from J, with 10 bases between. CDR3 coding DNA: TGTGCCAGCAGCCGCAGGCGGGATGAAAAACTGTTTTTT. Its protein is CASSRRRDEKLFF.

The V and J genes are TRBV7-2 and TRBJ1-2; D gene ambiguous. CDR3 length: 16 amino acids. V shed 1 base and J shed 2 bases, with 14 bases lying between them. Germline V gene data show CDR1 as SGHTA and CDR2 as FQGNSA. The CDR3 reads CASSLGGHTGNYGYTF. The CDR3, as DNA: TGTGCCAGCAGCTTAGGAGGCCACACTGGAAACTATGGCTACACCTTC.

This clone was counted only a few times. The genes are TRBV7-9 and TRBJ1-2; tentatively, D is TRBD1 (6 bases). This CDR3 region has 15 residues. Trimming removed 1 base at V and 6 bases at J, with 15 bases between. Germline CDR1 is SEHNR and CDR2 is FQNEAQ (reference sequence). The CDR3 DNA reads as TGTGCCAGCAGCTTAGGAACTACAGGGTCTGATGGCTACACCTTC. This translates into CASSLGTTGSDGYTF. Full variable domain (remainder filled in from reference TRBV7-9 and TRBJ1-2): DTGVSQNPRHKITKRGQNVTFRCDPISEHNRLYWYRQTLGQGPEFLTYFQNEAQLEKSRLLSDRFSAERPKGSFSTLEIQRTEQGDSAMYLCASSLGTTGSDGYTFGSGTRLTVV.

At least ten counts were recorded for this clone. This chain joins TRBV7-9 and TRBJ1-6; D is unresolved. The CDR3 runs 15 residues. CDR1 and CDR2 (germline): SEHNR, FQNEAQ (reference sequence). V shed 2 bases and J shed 6 bases, with 11 bases lying between them. The CDR3 sequence: CASSLKGTSNSPLHF. CDR3 DNA: TGTGCCAGCAGCTTAAAGGGAACTTCTAATTCACCCCTCCACTTT.

A few counts support this clone. V gene TRBV5-1 combines with J gene TRBJ1-1, with D possibly matching TRBD1 (5 bases). The CDR3 is 14 residues long. Germline CDR1 and CDR2: SGHRS and YFSETQ. V lost 0 bases and J 6 bases, leaving 12 bases between the germline ends. The CDR3 DNA is TGCGCCAGCAGCTTGGCCGTCAGGGACTCTGAAGCTTTCTTT. Its protein product is CASSLAVRDSEAFF.

This clone was seen a handful of times. The chain combines TRBV5-1 with TRBJ2-6, with D possibly matching TRBD1 (5 bases). This CDR3 has 16 amino acids. Germline V gives CDR1 SGHRS, CDR2 YFSETQ. V shed 0 bases and J shed 2 bases, with 9 bases lying between them. This CDR3 reads CASSLVSGTGANVLTF. The CDR3 nucleotides are TGCGCCAGCAGCTTGGTTTCAGGGACTGGGGCCAACGTCCTGACTTTC.